Below, 29 T cell receptor beta chains from the same sample are listed, as sequenced in a study of T-cell reconstitution after alpha-beta-depleted transplantation in children. Unique molecular identifiers were built into the TCRbeta library. TCRdb redid the calling of the PCR reads with MiXCR, one entry per CDR3 protein. The sample has 450,000 to 550,000 distinct CDR3 sequences; roughly an eighth are singletons. This material consisted of PBMCs, mostly from graft donor cells, taken 180 days after TCRalphabeta/CD19-depleted stem cell transplant. The receptors stem from a female patient younger than 10 who had a stem cell transplant for aplastic anemia, so the T cells may come from the graft donor.

This clonotype was seen at least ten times. The chain employs TRBV11-2 and TRBJ2-1; 7 bases match TRBD1. V dropped 1 base and J dropped 7; count of bases not matched to a gene: 10. The CDR3 totals 16 residues. Germline V CDR1 and CDR2: SGHAT, FQNNGV. CDR3 DNA sequence: TGTGCCAGCAGCTTAGTCGGCGGGTCCAGGGGGAATGAGCAGTTCTTC. It translates to CASSLVGGSRGNEQFF.

This clonotype was detected a few times. The rearrangement uses TRBV29-1 and TRBJ2-7; D not resolved. The CDR3 loop spans 14 amino acids. V lost 7 bases to trimming and J lost 2 bases, with 18 bases between them. Germline CDR1 SQVTM, CDR2 ANQGSEA. Written as DNA, the CDR3 is TGCAGCGCCACGGTCTCTAGAGCCGCCTACGAGCAGTACTTC. This codes for CSATVSRAAYEQYF.

The table lists this clonotype with many counts. The chain carries TRBV29-1 and TRBJ2-7; TRBD1 agrees at 7 bases. The V segment lost 6 bases and the J segment 0 bases; nucleotides outside the gene matches: 2. In germline, CDR1 is SQVTM, CDR2 ANQGSEA. The length of the CDR3 is 12 residues. This CDR3 reads CSVRDSSYEQYF. CDR3 coding DNA: TGCAGCGTCAGGGACAGCTCCTACGAGCAGTACTTC.

In regard to this clonotype: The final CDR3 position lacks the conserved phenylalanine or tryptophan, pointing to a likely read error. The chain uses TRBV5-1 and TRBJ2-1, with a possible D match to TRBD2 (5 bases). The CDR3 has 13 amino acids. Trimming took 0 bases from V and 6 from J, leaving 7 bases between them. Germline V gives CDR1 SGHRS, CDR2 YFSETQ. The CDR3 DNA reads TGCGCCAGCAGCTTGGGAGGGCCCAATGAGCAGTTCTCC. Encoded protein: CASSLGGPNEQFS.

This rearrangement joins TRBV2 to TRBJ2-7; 7 bases are shared with TRBD1. Germline V lookup: CDR1 SNHLY, CDR2 FYNNEI. V lost 6 bases, J lost 3 bases, and 2 bases stayed unmatched. This CDR3 has 12 amino acids. CDR3 coding DNA: TGTGCCAGCAGGGGGACAGTCTACGAGCAGTACTTC. Amino acid sequence: CASRGTVYEQYF.

This clonotype came up a few times. The J gene is TRBJ2-2, the V gene TRBV27, with 7 positions matching TRBD1. The CDR3 extends over 15 amino acids. Germline V gene sequence: CDR1 MNHEY, CDR2 SMNVEV (reference sequence). Trimming took 6 bases from V and 2 from J; bases not matched to a gene: 6. DNA for the CDR3: TGTGCCAGCAGCTGGGGACAGATCAACACCGGGGAGCTGTTTTTT. It yields the protein CASSWGQINTGELFF.

This clonotype was seen repeatedly, ten times or more. V is TRBV7-8 and J is TRBJ2-7; TRBD1 aligns across 10 bases. Germline loops: CDR1 SGHVS, CDR2 FQNEAQ. After removal of 4 bases from V and 6 bases from J, the junction contained 6 bases not matched to a gene. The CDR3 sequence is 14 residues long. CDR3 sequence reads: CASSSRDRGIEQYF. In DNA form, the CDR3 reads TGTGCCAGCAGCTCACGGGACAGGGGTATCGAGCAGTACTTC.

This clonotype occurred many times. The chain recombines TRBV11-3 with TRBJ2-1, with no clear D. Germline CDR1 SGHNT, CDR2 YENEEA. V gave up 5 bases and J gave up 15 bases, with 17 bases separating them. There are 12 residues in the CDR3. CDR3 in DNA: TGTGCCAGCAGCCCCGCCGGGTGGGAAACGTTCTTC. This codes for CASSPAGWETFF.

J is TRBJ2-3 and V is TRBV4-3; the match to TRBD2 covers 12 bases. CDR3 length: 19 residues. Trimming cost V 1 base and J 5 bases; bases outside gene matches: 13. Germline V gene data show CDR1 as LGHNA and CDR2 as YSLEER. The CDR3 DNA sequence: TGCGCCAGCAGCCAAGGAATTCCGCTAGCGGGAGGGCCGGTAGATACGCAGTATTTT. Translated: CASSQGIPLAGGPVDTQYF.

This clonotype has a handful of counts. The chain employs TRBV5-1 and TRBJ2-3; 11 bases are a match to TRBD1. The V gene's germline CDR1 is SGHRS and CDR2 YFSETQ. Losses at the gene ends were 4 bases for V and 2 bases for J; bases not matched to a gene: 6. CDR3 length: 16 residues. The chain's CDR3 is CASSIGQGASTDTQYF. The CDR3 region has the DNA TGCGCCAGCAGCATTGGACAGGGGGCCTCCACAGATACGCAGTATTTT. The variable domain in full, completed from reference TRBV5-1 and TRBJ2-3, reads KAGVTQTPRYLIKTRGQQVTLSCSPISGHRSVSWYQQTPGQGLQFLFEYFSETQRNKGNFPGRFSGRQFSNSRSEMNVSTLELGDSALYLCASSIGQGASTDTQYFGPGTRLTVL.

The V gene is TRBV29-1, the J gene TRBJ1-2; TRBD1 matches at 8 bases. The CDR3 is made up of 11 amino acids. From germline, CDR1 is SQVTM and CDR2 ANQGSEA. Unmatched junction bases numbered 6, after V lost 7 bases and J lost 8 bases. The CDR3 sequence: CSAGTGRGYTF. Written as DNA, the CDR3 is TGCAGCGCCGGGACAGGAAGGGGCTACACCTTC.

The CDR3 sequence: CASSWGGRTGELFF. The CDR3 region has the DNA TGTGCCAGCAGCTGGGGGGGGCGTACCGGGGAGCTGTTTTTT. The chain couples TRBV11-3 to TRBJ2-2; the D gene is possibly TRBD2 (7 bases). The length of the CDR3 is 14 residues. Germline CDR1 reads SGHNT; CDR2 reads YENEEA. V lost 4 bases to trimming and J lost 5 bases, with 11 bases between them.

Only a few counts were recorded for this clonotype. The chain combines TRBV7-9 with TRBJ2-3; D is unresolved. With 2 bases removed from V and 5 bases from J, the gap between germline ends came to 11 bases. Per the germline V gene, CDR1 is SEHNR and CDR2 is FQNEAQ (reference sequence). The CDR3 totals 14 residues. The CDR3 region is CASSLSYSRDTQYF. CDR3 DNA: TGTGCCAGCAGCTTAAGCTACTCCCGAGATACGCAGTATTTT.

The chain combines TRBV3-1 with TRBJ2-2; possibly TRBD2 for D (6 bases). The ends were cut back, 4 bases at V and 1 base at J, with 10 bases in the middle. Germline loops: CDR1 LGHDT, CDR2 YNNKEL (reference sequence). This CDR3 is built from 15 residues. The CDR3 sequence is CASSPGLMNTGELFF. As DNA, the CDR3 is TGTGCCAGCAGCCCGGGACTGATGAACACCGGGGAGCTGTTTTTT.

The chain uses TRBV11-1 and TRBJ2-6; D may be TRBD1 (6 bases). V lost 2 bases and J 0 bases, leaving 14 bases between the germline ends. The germline CDR1 and CDR2 sequences are SGHAT and FQDESV (reference sequence). The CDR3 extends over 18 amino acids. The CDR3 here is CASSLSGTPNSGANVLTF. As DNA, the CDR3 is TGTGCCAGCAGCTTATCGGGGACACCGAACTCTGGGGCCAACGTCCTGACTTTC.

This clonotype was seen only a few times. The gene calls are TRBV24-1 and TRBJ2-1; TRBD2 might be the D (6 bases). The V and J ends lost 3 bases and 5 bases respectively, with 13 bases between them. Germline V gene data show CDR1 as KGHDR and CDR2 as SFDVKD. The CDR3 sequence is 15 residues long. DNA for the CDR3: TGTGCCACCAGTGATGGGGGGACGGTCAACAATGAGCAGTTCTTC. This codes for CATSDGGTVNNEQFF.

The chain links TRBV5-1 to TRBJ2-2, with 10 bases lining up with TRBD1. Germline CDR1 SGHRS, CDR2 YFSETQ. The CDR3 has 16 residues. Trimming cost V 4 bases and J 4 bases; bases outside gene matches: 7. The CDR3 loop is CASSPGTGAATGELFF. CDR3 nucleotides: TGCGCCAGCAGCCCAGGGACAGGGGCGGCCACCGGGGAGCTGTTTTTT.

This clonotype has more than one count but fewer than ten. This chain joins TRBV7-8 and TRBJ2-7; D is unclear. Germline assignment: CDR1 SGHVS and CDR2 FQNEAQ. V lost 1 base and J lost 2, with 9 bases in between. The CDR3 has 14 amino acids. The CDR3 spells CASSLVQPTYEQYF. The CDR3 region has the DNA TGTGCCAGCAGCTTAGTGCAACCTACCTACGAGCAGTACTTC.

The chain combines TRBV14 with TRBJ2-7; a possible D gene is TRBD1 (5 bases). This CDR3 region has 15 residues. Germline CDR1 and CDR2: SGHDN and FVKESK. The V gene lost 1 base and the J gene lost 13 bases, with 23 bases spanning the gap. The CDR3 DNA follows: TGTGCCAGCAGCCAAGGAACGTTCCCCGTCCCAGGGCTCTACGTC. Protein: CASSQGTFPVPGLYV.

V and J are TRBV12-3 or TRBV12-4 and TRBJ2-7; no firm D call. Trimming left V 7 bases short and J 4 bases short, with 14 bases between. This CDR3 has 13 amino acids. The CDR3 protein is CASTPRAPYEQYF. The CDR3 region has the DNA TGTGCCAGCACCCCGCGAGCCCCATACGAGCAGTACTTC.

This clonotype was seen many times. The rearrangement joins TRBV7-2 to TRBJ2-4; D is undetermined. The CDR3 is made up of 13 amino acids. CDR1 and CDR2 (germline): SGHTA, FQGNSA. The V end was cut by 7 bases, the J end by 8 bases, with 15 bases between. DNA of the CDR3: TGTGCCAGCACTGGACGCCAGGCGGACATTCAGTACTTC. Protein sequence: CASTGRQADIQYF. Based on the CDR3 plus reference TRBV7-2 and TRBJ2-4, the full variable domain is GAGVSQSPSNKVTEKGKDVELRCDPISGHTALYWYRQSLGQGLEFLIYFQGNSAPDKSGLPSDRFSAERTGGSVSTLTIQRTQQEDSAVYLCASTGRQADIQYFGAGTRLSVL.

The chain employs TRBV20-1 and TRBJ1-5; tentatively, D is TRBD1 (6 bases). CDR3 length: 13 residues. Trimming shortened V by 6 bases and J by 5 bases, and 14 bases separated the two germline ends. Germline assignment: CDR1 DFQATT and CDR2 SNEGSKA (reference sequence). CDR3: CSAGSGVDQPQHF. The CDR3 nucleotides read TGCAGTGCAGGTTCAGGGGTGGATCAGCCCCAGCATTTT.

V usage is TRBV6-1 and J usage is TRBJ1-1; TRBD1 is a possible D gene (6 bases). Trimming cost V 5 bases and J 8 bases, with 18 bases left between them. Germline V lookup: CDR1 MNHNS, CDR2 SASEGT. This CDR3 has 14 amino acids. CDR3 nucleotide sequence: TGTGCCAGCAGTCCCCGGGGGCCCGCCACGGAAGCTTTCTTT. The encoded protein is CASSPRGPATEAFF.

This clonotype has a count of ten or more. For the CDR3, the DNA is TGTGCCAGCAGCCCGGGCGGGCAGGGGCCCCAGCATTTT. Residues: CASSPGGQGPQHF. This chain connects TRBV4-2 to TRBJ1-5; the D gene is possibly TRBD1 (5 bases). The CDR3 is 13 residues long. Germline CDR1 LGHNA, CDR2 YNFKEQ. Trimming took 4 bases from V and 9 from J, leaving 13 bases between them.

This clonotype was counted a few times. V usage is TRBV19 and J usage is TRBJ2-1; D is possibly TRBD1 or TRBD2 (5 bases each). The germline V and J ends were trimmed by 6 bases and 7 bases, with 19 bases remaining between them. This CDR3 is 15 amino acids long. Germline V gene lookup returns CDR1 LNHDA and CDR2 SQIVND (reference sequence). The CDR3 DNA reads as TGTGCCAGTAGAAACCGGGACGCTAGGGATAATGAGCAGTTCTTC. Translated: CASRNRDARDNEQFF.

Turning to this clonotype: Germline is not matched at one junction end, which may reflect a read error. The chain joins TRBV4-2 to TRBJ1-6; unclear D gene. This CDR3 region has 14 residues. The V gene's germline CDR1 is LGHNA and CDR2 YNFKEQ. CDR3 sequence reads: CASTQLSYGSPLHF. CDR3 nucleotide sequence: TGTGCCAGCACCCAACTCAGTTATGGGTCACCCCTCCACTTT.

To note about this clonotype: Just one base apart from a much larger clone, this may be a read error. The chain recombines TRBV12-3 or TRBV12-4 with TRBJ1-6; 7 bases match TRBD1. The CDR3 totals 12 residues. The CDR3 coding sequence is TGTGCCAGCAGCGCAGGGGGTTCACCCCTCTACTTT. Its translation is CASSAGGSPLYF.

V usage is TRBV7-8 and J usage is TRBJ2-6; D may be TRBD1 (6 bases). The CDR3 contains 15 residues. Trimming took off 5 bases at V and 3 bases at J, with 11 bases between the two ends. Germline lookup yields CDR1 SGHVS and CDR2 FQNEAQ. Here the CDR3 reads CASSHDRHGANVLTF. The CDR3 coding sequence is TGTGCCAGCAGCCACGACAGGCATGGGGCCAACGTCCTGACTTTC.

The chain employs TRBV12-3 or TRBV12-4 and TRBJ1-2; 9 bases are a match to TRBD1. The CDR3 consists of 13 residues. The trim removed 6 bases at V and 7 bases at J, leaving 6 bases unmatched. CDR3 in amino acids: CASRDRGGVGYTF. The CDR3 nucleotides read TGTGCCAGCAGGGACAGGGGCGGGGTTGGCTACACCTTC.